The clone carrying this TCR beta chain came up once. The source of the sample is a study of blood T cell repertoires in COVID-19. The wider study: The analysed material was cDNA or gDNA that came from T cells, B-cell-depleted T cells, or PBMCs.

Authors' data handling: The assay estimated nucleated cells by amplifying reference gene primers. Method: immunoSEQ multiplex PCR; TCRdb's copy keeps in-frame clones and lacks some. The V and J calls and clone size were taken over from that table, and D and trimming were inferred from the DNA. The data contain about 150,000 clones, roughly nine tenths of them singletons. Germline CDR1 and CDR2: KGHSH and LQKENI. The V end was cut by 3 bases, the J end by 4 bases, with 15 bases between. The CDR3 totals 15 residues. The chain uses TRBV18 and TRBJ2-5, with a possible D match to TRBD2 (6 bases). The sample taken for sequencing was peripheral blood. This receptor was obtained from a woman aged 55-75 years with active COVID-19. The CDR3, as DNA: TGTGCCAGCTCACCCTCATTGGGGGGAGGAGAGACCCAGTACTTC. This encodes CASSPSLGGGETQYF.